The clone carrying this TCR beta chain was found a few times. As yet, its antigen is unknown. The source of the sample is a study of beta chain features in type 1 diabetes. Study-wide results and limits: A moderate, significant TCRB CDR3 shortening appeared in type 1 diabetes across four CD4+ subsets.

J gave up 5 bases and V 4 bases, and 9 bases lay outside the gene matches. CDR1 is SGDLS and CDR2 is YYNGEE in the germline V gene. This CDR3 has 15 amino acids. Of the isolated RNA, all was reverse transcribed, and so the sequenced material was expressed TCRB transcripts. Assay used: immunoSEQ multiplex PCR; TCRdb lists only in-frame clones, some missing. This table has 130,000 or so clones, 9% appearing once. The specimen sequenced was central memory CD4+ T cells from blood. The genes are TRBV9 and TRBJ1-1; 9 bases are shared with TRBD1. The source is a man aged 25-45 years with type 1 diabetes. The CDR3 region is CASSPRPGTGTEAFF. For the CDR3, the DNA is TGTGCCAGCAGCCCTCGTCCCGGGACAGGGACTGAAGCTTTCTTT.